This T cell receptor (beta chain) was observed in a study of CD8 T cells in Susac syndrome. CDR3 size: 13 residues. Trimming removed 1 base from V and 5 bases from J, with 5 bases in between. Germline V lookup: CDR1 SGHVS, CDR2 FQNEAQ. Reverse transcription of roughly 0.5 to 1 ug RNA used random hexamers. One entry per CDR3 protein results from TCRdb running MiXCR on the immunoSEQ multiplex PCR reads. The sample lists fewer than 200,000 distinct CDR3 sequences, 85% to 95% occurring once. Specimen: CD4+ T cells from PBMCs. This rearrangement joins TRBV7-8 to TRBJ1-4; no firm D call. The receptor was isolated from a human donor with Susac syndrome. CDR3 nucleotides: TGTGCCAGCAGCTTAGTATCGAATGAAAAACTGTTTTTT. This gives the protein CASSLVSNEKLFF. Full variable domain (missing parts from reference TRBV7-8 and TRBJ1-4): GAGVSQSPRYKVAKRGQDVALRCDPISGHVSLFWYQQALGQGPEFLTYFQNEAQLDKSGLPSDRFFAERPEGSVSTLKIQRTQQEDSAVYLCASSLVSNEKLFFGSGTQLSVL.